Each of the 28 T cell receptor beta chains below was sequenced from the same sample in a study of blood T cell repertoires in COVID-19. Clones were read by immunoSEQ multiplex PCR, and TCRdb kept only the in-frame ones, dropping some. The table has around 390,000 clones, 80% to 90% seen once. The sequencing input was PBMCs or T cells enriched from blood (not recorded which). These receptors came from a woman aged 50 to 65 who had recovered from COVID-19.

This rearrangement joins TRBV5-1 to TRBJ1-5; maybe TRBD1 (6 bases). Looked up from germline, CDR1 is SGHRS and CDR2 is YFSETQ. The CDR3 has 15 amino acids. Trimming removed 4 bases at V and 7 bases at J, with 18 bases between. This CDR3 is CASSPLTGRGQPQHF. CDR3 DNA sequence: TGCGCCAGCAGCCCCCTTACAGGGAGGGGGCAGCCCCAGCATTTT.

This clone appeared once. The CDR3 reads CATSQVKGTGELFF. Written as DNA, the CDR3 is TGTGCCACCTCACAGGTGAAGGGCACCGGGGAGCTGTTTTTT. V and J are TRBV2 and TRBJ2-2; D possibly corresponds to TRBD1 (5 bases). Trimming removed 10 bases from V and 4 bases from J, with 16 bases in between. The germline V gene has CDR1 SNHLY and CDR2 FYNNEI. The CDR3 consists of 14 residues.

The chain employs TRBV2 and TRBJ1-1, with D uncertain. Trimming removed 4 bases at V and 0 bases at J, with 15 bases between. This CDR3 is 16 amino acids long. Germline-derived CDR1 and CDR2 are SNHLY and FYNNEI. CDR3 amino acids: CASSVRDIAMNTEAFF. The CDR3 nucleotides read TGTGCCAGCAGTGTCCGGGATATAGCGATGAACACTGAAGCTTTCTTT.

The chain couples TRBV14 to TRBJ1-6, with 7 bases identical to TRBD1. The length of the CDR3 is 17 residues. V lost 0 bases, J lost 9 bases, and 11 bases stayed unmatched. Germline V gene sequence: CDR1 SGHDN, CDR2 FVKESK. The CDR3 DNA reads as TGTGCCAGCAGCCAAGAAGGGACAGCCGCCCGGAGTTCACCCCTCCACTTT. As protein: CASSQEGTAARSSPLHF.

V gene TRBV5-1 combines with J gene TRBJ2-5; D is unclear. V lost 5 bases to trimming and J lost 1 base, with 9 bases between them. The CDR3 sequence is 13 residues long. CDR1 and CDR2 from the germline V gene are SGHRS and YFSETQ. For the CDR3, the DNA is TGCGCCAGCAGTTCAAGCCCCCAAGAGACCCAGTACTTC. This sequence encodes CASSSSPQETQYF.

The V call is TRBV4-1, the J call TRBJ1-2; D possibly corresponds to TRBD1 (5 bases). V shed 4 bases and J shed 5 bases, with 26 bases lying between them. From germline, CDR1 is MGHRA and CDR2 YSYEKL. This CDR3 is 18 amino acids long. CDR3 nucleotide sequence: TGCGCCAGCAGCCCTGTGGGGGGGATTCACGATTCGATATATGGCTACACCTTC. It codes for CASSPVGGIHDSIYGYTF.

This chain links TRBV18 with TRBJ2-7; 7 positions agree with TRBD1. Germline CDR1 is KGHSH and CDR2 is LQKENI. The J segment lost 6 bases and the V segment lost 5 bases, leaving 7 bases of the junction unmatched. CDR3 length equals 13 residues. The CDR3 sequence is CASSSPDRVEQYF. The CDR3, as DNA: TGTGCCAGCTCATCTCCAGACAGGGTCGAGCAGTACTTC. The full variable domain, in which reference TRBV18 and TRBJ2-7 provide the parts outside the CDR3, is NAGVMQNPRHLVRRRGQEARLRCSPMKGHSHVYWYRQLPEEGLKFMVYLQKENIIDESGMPKERFSAEFPKEGPSILRIQQVVRGDSAAYFCASSSPDRVEQYFGPGTRLTVT.

In its sample, this clone was seen once. The chain has TRBV6-5 and TRBJ1-5; no clear D gene. Trimming stripped 4 bases from V and 0 bases from J, with 10 bases between. Germline CDR1 is MNHEY and CDR2 is SVGAGI. The CDR3 runs 15 residues. The CDR3 loop reads CASSFSQYSNQPQHF. CDR3 in DNA: TGTGCCAGCAGTTTCTCACAGTATAGCAATCAGCCCCAGCATTTT.

A single count supports this clone. The chain uses TRBV5-6 and TRBJ1-1; 9 bases are a match to TRBD1. V dropped 5 bases and J dropped 5; count of bases not matched to a gene: 10. The germline V gene encodes CDR1 SGHDT and CDR2 YYEEEE. The CDR3 is 15 amino acids. CDR3 in amino acids: CASRRDRVLSTEAFF. The CDR3 DNA follows: TGTGCCAGCAGAAGGGACAGGGTTTTATCGACTGAAGCTTTCTTT.

The chain carries TRBV9 and TRBJ2-5; TRBD2 aligns across 9 bases. The CDR3 contains 16 residues. Trimming cost V 3 bases and J 6 bases; bases outside gene matches: 12. Germline V gene lookup returns CDR1 SGDLS and CDR2 YYNGEE. This chain's CDR3 is CASSGGSGGPGQTQYF. The CDR3 DNA reads TGTGCCAGCAGCGGGGGTAGCGGGGGTCCCGGACAGACCCAGTACTTC.

The chain is built from TRBV5-1 and TRBJ2-3, with TRBD2 identical over 13 bases. The CDR3 extends over 16 amino acids. V shed 4 bases and J 4 bases; nucleotides not matched to a gene: 6. The germline CDR1 and CDR2 sequences are SGHRS and YFSETQ. The CDR3 bases are TGCGCCAGCAGCGTGCGACTAGCGGGGGGCGCAGATACGCAGTATTTT. Its protein product is CASSVRLAGGADTQYF.

The chain links TRBV18 to TRBJ1-3; D possibly corresponds to TRBD1 (5 bases). The length of the CDR3 is 14 residues. With 2 bases removed from V and 4 bases from J, the gap between germline ends came to 9 bases. In germline, CDR1 is KGHSH, CDR2 LQKENI. The CDR3 region has the DNA TGTGCCAGCTCACCAGGGGGGTTCGGAAACACCATATATTTT. Protein: CASSPGGFGNTIYF.

The chain has TRBV3-1 (or the pseudogene TRBV3-2) and TRBJ1-2; the D is unclear. This CDR3 has 19 amino acids. Germline V gene data show CDR1 as LGHDT and CDR2 as YNNKEL (reference sequence). The V end lost 3 bases, the J end lost 3 bases, and 26 bases lay between the germline ends. The CDR3 is CASSQRVGSNHPEDYGYTF. The CDR3 nucleotides read TGTGCCAGCAGCCAGAGAGTCGGCTCTAACCATCCTGAGGACTATGGCTACACCTTC.

This clone was picked up one time. The chain carries TRBV19 and TRBJ1-2, with 8 bases aligning to TRBD1. The CDR3 is made up of 19 amino acids. J lost 7 bases, V lost 5 bases, and 24 bases had no gene match. Germline loops: CDR1 LNHDA, CDR2 SQIVND (reference sequence). The CDR3 loop is CASSRQSLRTGSAAGGYTF. The CDR3 DNA is TGTGCCAGTAGTCGACAATCCCTCCGGACAGGGAGCGCGGCCGGTGGCTACACCTTC.

This chain links TRBV18 with TRBJ1-1; D not resolved. CDR1 and CDR2 (germline): KGHSH, LQKENI. This CDR3 is 13 amino acids long. V was shortened by 3 bases and J by 2 bases, with 7 bases between the two germline ends. The CDR3 spells CASSPQANTEAFF. The CDR3 DNA reads as TGTGCCAGCTCACCCCAGGCAAACACTGAAGCTTTCTTT.

CDR3 sequence (DNA): TGTGCCAGCAGCTTTGATAGGCTAGCACTATCCTACGAGCAGTACTTC. It translates to CASSFDRLALSYEQYF. V usage is TRBV6-2 or TRBV6-3 and J usage is TRBJ2-7; D possibly corresponds to TRBD2 (5 bases). Trimming removed 6 bases at V and 1 base at J, with 19 bases between. Germline loops: CDR1 MNHEY, CDR2 SVGEGT. The CDR3 consists of 16 residues.

The chain couples TRBV27 to TRBJ1-6; possibly TRBD1 for D (6 bases). CDR3 length: 13 amino acids. V dropped 8 bases and J dropped 6 bases, with 11 bases sitting between them. Germline V gene lookup returns CDR1 MNHEY and CDR2 SMNVEV (reference sequence). CDR3 coding DNA: TGTGCCAGCCGTTCAGGGGCTAATTCACCCCTCCACTTT. Translating it yields CASRSGANSPLHF.

V gene TRBV3-1 (or the pseudogene TRBV3-2) combines with J gene TRBJ2-7, with TRBD1 identical over 7 bases. V lost 3 bases, J lost 3 bases, and 8 bases stayed unmatched. The CDR3 consists of 15 residues. CDR1 and CDR2 from the germline V gene are LGHDT and YNNKEL (reference sequence). The CDR3 here is CASSHTGAFLYEQYF. The CDR3 DNA is TGTGCCAGCAGCCATACAGGGGCTTTCCTCTACGAGCAGTACTTC.

The rearrangement uses TRBV10-3 and TRBJ1-1; perhaps TRBD1 as D (5 bases). The CDR3 is 13 residues long. V lost 0 bases and J 5 bases, leaving 7 bases between the germline ends. The germline V gene encodes CDR1 ENHRY and CDR2 SYGVKD. CDR3 loop: CAISESEGTEAFF. DNA of the CDR3: TGTGCCATCAGTGAGTCGGAGGGGACTGAAGCTTTCTTT.

This chain uses TRBV30 with TRBJ1-2, with a tentative D call TRBD1 (5 bases). CDR1 is GTSNPN and CDR2 is SVGIG in the germline V gene (reference sequence). Trimming removed 5 bases at V and 6 bases at J, with 16 bases between. The CDR3 runs to 13 residues. Here the CDR3 DNA reads TGTGCCTGGTTGGTCGGGGGGGGTAATGGCTACACCTTC. Encoded protein: CAWLVGGGNGYTF.

The genes are TRBV4-2 and TRBJ2-3; TRBD2 agrees at 8 bases. The ends lost 0 bases at V and 2 bases at J; junction bases unmatched: 7. Germline V gene data show CDR1 as LGHNA and CDR2 as YNFKEQ. The CDR3 length is 17 residues. For the CDR3, the DNA is TGTGCCAGCAGCCAAGAGGGGAGTAGCGGGGTCACAGATACGCAGTATTTT. Translating it yields CASSQEGSSGVTDTQYF.

This clone was recorded a few times. The chain has TRBV30 and TRBJ1-5; 10 bases match TRBD1. The CDR3 sequence is 14 residues long. Germline V gene lookup returns CDR1 GTSNPN and CDR2 SVGIG (reference sequence). J was trimmed by 6 bases and V by 1 base; bases with no gene match: 3. CDR3 DNA sequence: TGTGCCTGGAGTGAGGACAGGGGGACTCAGCCCCAGCATTTT. The encoded protein is CAWSEDRGTQPQHF.

This clone was seen a single time. The chain links TRBV4-1 to TRBJ2-7, with 10 bases aligning to TRBD1. The germline gives CDR1 MGHRA, CDR2 YSYEKL. The V segment lost 0 bases and the J segment 5 bases; nucleotides outside the gene matches: 7. The CDR3 consists of 16 residues. The CDR3 DNA follows: TGCGCCAGCAGCCAAGAGCACCGGGACAGGGGAGACGAGCAGTACTTC. It translates to CASSQEHRDRGDEQYF.

The chain has TRBV3-1 (or the pseudogene TRBV3-2) and TRBJ2-2; the match to TRBD1 covers 7 bases. The V gene end was trimmed by 3 bases and the J gene end by 7 bases; junction bases not matched to a gene: 11. Looked up from germline, CDR1 is LGHDT and CDR2 is YNNKEL (reference sequence). The length of the CDR3 is 16 residues. The CDR3 here is CASSHQLQGQDGELFF. The CDR3 DNA is TGTGCCAGCAGCCACCAACTACAGGGGCAGGACGGGGAGCTGTTTTTT.

V and J are TRBV7-9 and TRBJ1-2; D is unclear. Germline V gives CDR1 SEHNR, CDR2 FQNEAQ (reference sequence). V was trimmed by 2 bases and J by 4 bases, leaving 11 bases between them. This CDR3 is built from 14 residues. In nucleotides, the CDR3 is TGTGCCAGCAGCTTACTGGCAGCGACCTATGGCTACACCTTC. It codes for CASSLLAATYGYTF.

The V and J genes are TRBV27 and TRBJ2-1; D might be TRBD2 (7 bases). Trimming stripped 3 bases from V and 9 bases from J, with 18 bases between. The CDR3 consists of 15 residues. Germline CDR1 is MNHEY and CDR2 is SMNVEV (reference sequence). In DNA, the CDR3 is TGTGCCAGCAGTTTGGAGGCGGGGGCCCTACCTGAGCAGTTCTTC. Residues: CASSLEAGALPEQFF.

The chain is built from TRBV19 and TRBJ1-5; D gene uncertain. Trimming shortened V by 6 bases and J by 8 bases, and 17 bases separated the two germline ends. Germline CDR1 is LNHDA and CDR2 is SQIVND (reference sequence). The CDR3 length is 14 residues. The CDR3 nucleotides read TGTGCCAGTAGCACCAACACGGGCGGGAAGCCCCAGCATTTT. Protein sequence: CASSTNTGGKPQHF.

The V gene is TRBV19, the J gene TRBJ2-7; 7 positions match TRBD1. Germline trimming cut 5 bases from V and 2 bases from J; bases unmatched to any gene: 9. Germline CDR1 reads LNHDA; CDR2 reads SQIVND (reference sequence). The CDR3 is 15 residues long. The CDR3 region is CASSPGQALPYEQYF. CDR3 DNA: TGTGCCAGTAGTCCCGGACAGGCCCTTCCCTACGAGCAGTACTTC.